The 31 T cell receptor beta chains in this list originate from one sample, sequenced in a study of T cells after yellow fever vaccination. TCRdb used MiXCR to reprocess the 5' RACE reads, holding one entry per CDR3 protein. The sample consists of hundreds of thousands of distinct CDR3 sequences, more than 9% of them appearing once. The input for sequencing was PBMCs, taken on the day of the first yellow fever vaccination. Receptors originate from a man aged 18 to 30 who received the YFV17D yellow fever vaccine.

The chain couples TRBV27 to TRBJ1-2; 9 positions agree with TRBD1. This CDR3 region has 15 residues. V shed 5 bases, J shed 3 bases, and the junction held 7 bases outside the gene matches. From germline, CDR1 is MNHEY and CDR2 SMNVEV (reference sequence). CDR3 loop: CASSTANRGHYGYTF. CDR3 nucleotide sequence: TGTGCCAGCAGTACGGCAAACAGGGGGCACTATGGCTACACCTTC.

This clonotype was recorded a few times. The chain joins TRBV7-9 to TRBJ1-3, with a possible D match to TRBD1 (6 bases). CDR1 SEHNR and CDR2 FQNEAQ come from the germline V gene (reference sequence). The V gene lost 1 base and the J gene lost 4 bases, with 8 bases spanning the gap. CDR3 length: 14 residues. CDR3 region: CASSLGGTGNTIYF. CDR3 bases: TGTGCCAGCAGCTTAGGAGGGACAGGAAACACCATATATTTT.

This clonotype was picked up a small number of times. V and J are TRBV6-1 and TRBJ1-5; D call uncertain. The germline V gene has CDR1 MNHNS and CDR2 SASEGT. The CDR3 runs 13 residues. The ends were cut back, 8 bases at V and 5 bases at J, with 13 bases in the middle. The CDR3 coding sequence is TGTGCCAGCCGGAGGCCGCCGGATCAGCCCCAGCATTTT. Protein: CASRRPPDQPQHF.

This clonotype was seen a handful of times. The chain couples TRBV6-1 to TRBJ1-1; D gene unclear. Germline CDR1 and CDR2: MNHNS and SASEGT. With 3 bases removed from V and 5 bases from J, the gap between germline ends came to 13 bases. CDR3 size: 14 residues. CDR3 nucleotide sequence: TGTGCCAGCAGTGAGATCAGGAAGCAGACTGAAGCTTTCTTT. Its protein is CASSEIRKQTEAFF.

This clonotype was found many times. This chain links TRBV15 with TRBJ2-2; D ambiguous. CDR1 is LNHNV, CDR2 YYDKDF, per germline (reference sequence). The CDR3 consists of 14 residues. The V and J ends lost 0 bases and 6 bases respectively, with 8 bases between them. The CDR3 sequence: CATSRDRTAGELFF. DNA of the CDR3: TGTGCCACCAGCAGAGATCGGACGGCCGGGGAGCTGTTTTTT.

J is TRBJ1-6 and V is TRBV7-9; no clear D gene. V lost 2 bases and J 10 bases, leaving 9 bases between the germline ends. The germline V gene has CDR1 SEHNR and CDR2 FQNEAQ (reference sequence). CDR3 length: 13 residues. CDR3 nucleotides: TGTGCCAGCAGCTTACCGGGTGGGTCACCCCTCCACTTT. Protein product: CASSLPGGSPLHF.

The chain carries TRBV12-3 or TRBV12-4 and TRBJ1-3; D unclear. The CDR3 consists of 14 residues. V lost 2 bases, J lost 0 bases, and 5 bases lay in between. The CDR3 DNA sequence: TGTGCCAGCAGTTTATCGAGCTCTGGAAACACCATATATTTT. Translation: CASSLSSSGNTIYF.

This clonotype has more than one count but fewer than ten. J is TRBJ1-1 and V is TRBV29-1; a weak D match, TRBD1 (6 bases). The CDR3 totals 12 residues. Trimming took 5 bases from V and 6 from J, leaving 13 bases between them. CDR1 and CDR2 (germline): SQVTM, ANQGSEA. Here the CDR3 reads CSVIQGGAEAFF. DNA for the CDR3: TGCAGCGTTATACAGGGTGGAGCTGAAGCTTTCTTT.

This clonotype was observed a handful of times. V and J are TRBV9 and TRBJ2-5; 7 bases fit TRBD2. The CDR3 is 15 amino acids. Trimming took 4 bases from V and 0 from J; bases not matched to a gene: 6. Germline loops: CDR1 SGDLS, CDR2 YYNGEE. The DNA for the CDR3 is TGTGCCAGCAGCCGTTTTGCGGGGGACCAAGAGACCCAGTACTTC. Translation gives CASSRFAGDQETQYF.

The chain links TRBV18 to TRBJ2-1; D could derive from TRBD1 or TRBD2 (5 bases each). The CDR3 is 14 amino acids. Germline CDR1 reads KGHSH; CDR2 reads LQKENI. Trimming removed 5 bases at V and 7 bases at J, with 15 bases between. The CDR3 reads CASSVDTGGNEQFF. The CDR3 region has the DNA TGTGCCAGCTCAGTAGACACTGGGGGTAATGAGCAGTTCTTC.

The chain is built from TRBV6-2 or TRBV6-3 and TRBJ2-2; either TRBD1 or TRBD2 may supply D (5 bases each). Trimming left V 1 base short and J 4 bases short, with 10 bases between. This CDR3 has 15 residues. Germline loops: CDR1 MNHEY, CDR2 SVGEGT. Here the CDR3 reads CASSYWDRRTGELFF. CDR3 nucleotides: TGTGCCAGCAGTTACTGGGACCGGCGCACCGGGGAGCTGTTTTTT.

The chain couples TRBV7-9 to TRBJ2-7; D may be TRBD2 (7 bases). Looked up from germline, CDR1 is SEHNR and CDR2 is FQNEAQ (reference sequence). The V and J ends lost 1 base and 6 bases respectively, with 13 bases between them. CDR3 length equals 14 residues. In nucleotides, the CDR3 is TGTGCCAGCAGCTTAGAGGGGGGGCGGGCCGAGCAGTACGTC. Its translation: CASSLEGGRAEQYV.

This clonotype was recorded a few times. The CDR3, as DNA: TGTGCCAGCAGCCAAGAGGCCACCGCTGGCGGCGATACGCAGTATTTT. This gives the protein CASSQEATAGGDTQYF. J is TRBJ2-3 and V is TRBV3-1; D is unclear. Germline V gene data show CDR1 as LGHDT and CDR2 as YNNKEL (reference sequence). The CDR3 sequence is 16 residues long. V was pared by 0 bases and J by 6 bases, with 16 bases between.

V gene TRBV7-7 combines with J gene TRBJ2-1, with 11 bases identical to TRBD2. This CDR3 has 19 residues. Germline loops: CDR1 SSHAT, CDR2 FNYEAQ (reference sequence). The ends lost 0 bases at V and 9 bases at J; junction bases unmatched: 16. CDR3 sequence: CASSLAPASGGTPYGEQFF. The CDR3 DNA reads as TGTGCCAGCAGCTTAGCGCCGGCTAGCGGGGGGACGCCTTATGGTGAGCAGTTCTTC.

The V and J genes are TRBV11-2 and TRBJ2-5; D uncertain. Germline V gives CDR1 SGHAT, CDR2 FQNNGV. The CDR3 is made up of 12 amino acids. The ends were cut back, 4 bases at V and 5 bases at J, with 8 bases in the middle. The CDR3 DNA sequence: TGTGCCAGCAGCTCTCAGGACGAGACCCAGTACTTC. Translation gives CASSSQDETQYF.

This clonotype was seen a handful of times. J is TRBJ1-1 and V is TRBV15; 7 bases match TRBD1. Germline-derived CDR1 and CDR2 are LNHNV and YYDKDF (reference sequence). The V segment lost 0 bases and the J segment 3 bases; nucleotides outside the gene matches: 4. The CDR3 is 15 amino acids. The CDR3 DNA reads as TGTGCCACCAGCAGAGACCCAGGGGGGGACACTGAAGCTTTCTTT. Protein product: CATSRDPGGDTEAFF.

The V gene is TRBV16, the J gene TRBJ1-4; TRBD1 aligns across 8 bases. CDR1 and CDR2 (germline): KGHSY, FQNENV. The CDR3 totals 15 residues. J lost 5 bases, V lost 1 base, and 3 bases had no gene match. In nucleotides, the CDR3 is TGTGCCAGCAGCCAATTGACAGGGGTGAATGAAAAACTGTTTTTT. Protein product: CASSQLTGVNEKLFF. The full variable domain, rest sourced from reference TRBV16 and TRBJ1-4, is GEEVAQTPKHLVRGEGQKAKLYCAPIKGHSYVFWYQQVLKNEFKFLISFQNENVFDETGMPKERFSAKCLPNSPCSLEIQATKLEDSAVYFCASSQLTGVNEKLFFGSGTQLSVL.

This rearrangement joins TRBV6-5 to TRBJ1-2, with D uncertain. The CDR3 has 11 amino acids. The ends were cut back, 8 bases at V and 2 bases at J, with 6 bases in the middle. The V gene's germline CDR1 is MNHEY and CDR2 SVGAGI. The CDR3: CASAQNYGYTF. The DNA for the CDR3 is TGTGCCAGCGCTCAAAACTATGGCTACACCTTC.

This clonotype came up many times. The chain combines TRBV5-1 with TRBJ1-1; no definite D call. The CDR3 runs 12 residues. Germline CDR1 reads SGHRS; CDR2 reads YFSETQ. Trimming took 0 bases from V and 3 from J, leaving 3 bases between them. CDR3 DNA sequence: TGCGCCAGCAGCTTGGCCGACACTGAAGCTTTCTTT. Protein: CASSLADTEAFF.

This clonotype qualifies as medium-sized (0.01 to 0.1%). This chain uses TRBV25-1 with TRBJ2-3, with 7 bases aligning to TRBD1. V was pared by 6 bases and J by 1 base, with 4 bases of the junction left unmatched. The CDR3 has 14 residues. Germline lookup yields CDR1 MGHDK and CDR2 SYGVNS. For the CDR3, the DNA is TGTGCCAGCAGGAGGGGGACAGGCACAGATACGCAGTATTTT. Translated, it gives CASRRGTGTDTQYF.

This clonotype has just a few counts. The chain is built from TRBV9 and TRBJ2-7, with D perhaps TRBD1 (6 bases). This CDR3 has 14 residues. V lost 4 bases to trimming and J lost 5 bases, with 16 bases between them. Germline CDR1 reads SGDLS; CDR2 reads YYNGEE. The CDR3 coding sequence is TGTGCCAGCAGCCGCCAGGGGAGAGTTGACGAGCAGTACTTC. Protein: CASSRQGRVDEQYF.

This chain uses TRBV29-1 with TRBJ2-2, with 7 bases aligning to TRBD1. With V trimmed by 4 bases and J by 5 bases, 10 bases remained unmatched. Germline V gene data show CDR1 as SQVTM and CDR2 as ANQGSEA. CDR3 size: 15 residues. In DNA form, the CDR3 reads TGCAGCGTTGGCGATACAGGGGTCTGGACCGGGGAGCTGTTTTTT. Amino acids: CSVGDTGVWTGELFF.

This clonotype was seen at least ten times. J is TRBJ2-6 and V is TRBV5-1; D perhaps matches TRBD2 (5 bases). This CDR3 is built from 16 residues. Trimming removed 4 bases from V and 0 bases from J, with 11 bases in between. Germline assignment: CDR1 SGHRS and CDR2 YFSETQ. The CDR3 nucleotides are TGCGCCAGCAGCGCGGACTTTCTCTCTGGGGCCAACGTCCTGACTTTC. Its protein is CASSADFLSGANVLTF.

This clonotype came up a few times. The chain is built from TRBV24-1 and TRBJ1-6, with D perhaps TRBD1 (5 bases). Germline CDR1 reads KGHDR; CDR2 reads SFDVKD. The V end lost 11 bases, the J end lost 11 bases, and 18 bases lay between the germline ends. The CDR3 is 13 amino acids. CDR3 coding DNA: TGTGCCAGCCAACCTCCTGTGACAGCACCCCTCCACTTT. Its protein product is CASQPPVTAPLHF.

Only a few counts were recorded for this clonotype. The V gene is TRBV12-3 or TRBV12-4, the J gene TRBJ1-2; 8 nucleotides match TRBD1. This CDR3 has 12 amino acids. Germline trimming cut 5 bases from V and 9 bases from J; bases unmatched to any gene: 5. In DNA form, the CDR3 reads TGTGCCAGCAGTCGGACAGGGAATAGCTACACCTTC. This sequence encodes CASSRTGNSYTF.

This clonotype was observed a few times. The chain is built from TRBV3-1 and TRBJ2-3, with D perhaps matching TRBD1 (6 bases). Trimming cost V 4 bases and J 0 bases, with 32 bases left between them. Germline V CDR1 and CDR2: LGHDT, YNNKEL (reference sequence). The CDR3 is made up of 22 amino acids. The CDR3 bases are TGTGCCAGCAGCCTTCCGGGACCTAAGGGACAAACAGGGCGAACTAGCACAGATACGCAGTATTTT. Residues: CASSLPGPKGQTGRTSTDTQYF.

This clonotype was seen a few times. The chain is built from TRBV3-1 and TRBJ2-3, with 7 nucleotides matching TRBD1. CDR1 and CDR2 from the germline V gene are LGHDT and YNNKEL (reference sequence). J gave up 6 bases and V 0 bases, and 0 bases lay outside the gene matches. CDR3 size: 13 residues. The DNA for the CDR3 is TGTGCCAGCAGCCAAGAGGACAGGGATACGCAGTATTTT. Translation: CASSQEDRDTQYF.

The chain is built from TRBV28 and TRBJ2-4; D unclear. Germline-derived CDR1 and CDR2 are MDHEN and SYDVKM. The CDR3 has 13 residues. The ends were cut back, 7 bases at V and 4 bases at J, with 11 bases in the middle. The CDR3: CASKKAIKNIQYF. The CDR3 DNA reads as TGTGCCAGCAAGAAAGCCATTAAAAACATTCAGTACTTC. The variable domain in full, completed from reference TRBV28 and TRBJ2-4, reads DVKVTQSSRYLVKRTGEKVFLECVQDMDHENMFWYRQDPGLGLRLIYFSYDVKMKEKGDIPEGYSVSREKKERFSLILESASTNQTSMYLCASKKAIKNIQYFGAGTRLSVL.

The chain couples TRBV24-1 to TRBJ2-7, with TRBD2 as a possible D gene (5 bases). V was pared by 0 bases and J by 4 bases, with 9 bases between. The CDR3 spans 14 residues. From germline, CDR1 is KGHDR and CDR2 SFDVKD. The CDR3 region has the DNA TGTGCCACCAGTGATTTGCCGGACTTGTACGAGCAGTACGTC. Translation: CATSDLPDLYEQYV.

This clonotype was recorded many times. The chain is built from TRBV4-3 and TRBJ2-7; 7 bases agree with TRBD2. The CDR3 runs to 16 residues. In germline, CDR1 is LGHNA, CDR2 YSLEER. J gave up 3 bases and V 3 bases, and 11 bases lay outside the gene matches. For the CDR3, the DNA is TGCGCCAGCAGCCAGGGGGGAGGGACGGCCAGCTACGAGCAGTACTTC. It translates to CASSQGGGTASYEQYF.

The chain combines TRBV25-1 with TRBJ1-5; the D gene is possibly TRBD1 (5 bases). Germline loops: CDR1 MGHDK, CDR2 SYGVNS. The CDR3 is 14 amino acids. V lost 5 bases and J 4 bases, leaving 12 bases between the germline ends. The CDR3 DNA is TGTGCCAGCAGTCCGGGACGGATAAATCAGCCCCAGCATTTT. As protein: CASSPGRINQPQHF.